This T cell receptor (beta chain) was sequenced during a study of blood T cells in healthy people across ages. Total RNA, at least 5.5 micrograms per sample, came from PBMCs. The second PCR ran about 6 to 12 cycles with a sample-barcoded 5' primer and J-beta primers. Researchers report that a template-switch adaptor with 12 random nucleotides tagged each cDNA molecule. In TCRdb, the 5' RACE reads were re-called with MiXCR into one record per CDR3 protein. The data hold about 930,000 distinct CDR3 sequences, with 29% observed a single time. Germline lookup yields CDR1 SEHNR and CDR2 FQNEAQ (reference sequence). This CDR3 has 15 amino acids. With 5 bases clipped from V and 4 bases from J, the junction kept 7 bases outside the gene matches. The same data also contributed to another study, on T cells of mothers and their children. As reported in that work: The cDNA synthesis received all extracted RNA, at about 1.5 ug per 15 ul.

The clonotype was recovered from a woman between 35 and 50 years old in good health. Material: blood. The rearrangement links TRBV7-9 to TRBJ2-7, with 11 nucleotides matching TRBD1. CDR3 residues: CASSPGQGGLYEQYF. The CDR3 region has the DNA TGTGCCAGCAGCCCGGGACAGGGGGGGCTGTACGAGCAGTACTTC.